A single T cell receptor beta chain is shown here with its context. Original data processing: From reference gene primer amplification, estimates of nucleated cell counts were derived. The data were produced by immunoSEQ multiplex PCR, yet TCRdb's version contains in-frame clones alone and is incomplete. The DNA was the basis for D and trimming; V, J and clone size are from that table. The sample holds some 80,000 clones, approximately 86% seen once. The data are from a study of blood T cell repertoires in COVID-19. Per germline, CDR1 SNHLY and CDR2 FYNNEI. The CDR3 totals 16 residues. Unmatched junction bases numbered 6, after V lost 1 base and J lost 2 bases.

This TCR derives from a human donor in a cohort sampled during active COVID-19. The sequenced sample consisted of peripheral blood. The gene calls are TRBV2 and TRBJ2-5; 8 bases match TRBD2. CDR3 coding DNA: TGTGCCAGCAGTGAAGAGGCTAGCGGGCTTCAAGAGACCCAGTACTTC. It specifies CASSEEASGLQETQYF.